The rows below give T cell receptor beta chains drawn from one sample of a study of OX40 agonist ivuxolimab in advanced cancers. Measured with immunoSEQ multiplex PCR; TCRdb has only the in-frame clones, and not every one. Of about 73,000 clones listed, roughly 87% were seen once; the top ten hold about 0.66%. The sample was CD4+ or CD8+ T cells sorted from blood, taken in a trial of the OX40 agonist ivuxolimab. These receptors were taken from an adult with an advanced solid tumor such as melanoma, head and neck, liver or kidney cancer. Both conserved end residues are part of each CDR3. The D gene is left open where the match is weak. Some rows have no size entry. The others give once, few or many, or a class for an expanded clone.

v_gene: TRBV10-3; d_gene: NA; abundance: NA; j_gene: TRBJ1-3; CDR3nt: TGTGCCATCAGTGACCGGAGCTCTGGAAACACCATATATTTT; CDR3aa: CAISDRSSGNTIYF
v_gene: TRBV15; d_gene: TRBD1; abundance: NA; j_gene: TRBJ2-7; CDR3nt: TGTGCCACCAGCAGACGACAGGGGGCTTACGAGCAGTACTTC; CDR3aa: CATSRRQGAYEQYF
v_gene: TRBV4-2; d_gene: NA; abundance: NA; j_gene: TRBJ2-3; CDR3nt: TGTGCCAGCAGCCTAAGTACAGGGCGCGCTGGGCACACAGATACGCAGTATTTT; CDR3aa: CASSLSTGRAGHTDTQYF
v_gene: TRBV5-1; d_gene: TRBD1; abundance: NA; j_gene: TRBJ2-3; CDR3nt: TGCGCCAGCAGCTTGGCAGGCCAGGGGGCTGGCACAGATACGCAGTATTTT; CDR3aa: CASSLAGQGAGTDTQYF
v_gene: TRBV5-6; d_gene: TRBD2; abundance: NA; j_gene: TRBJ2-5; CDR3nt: TGTGCCAGCAGCAAGACTAGCGGGGGGGCGCAGACCCAGTACTTC; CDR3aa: CASSKTSGGAQTQYF
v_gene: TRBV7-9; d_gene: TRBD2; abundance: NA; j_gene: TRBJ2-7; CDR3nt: TGTGCCAGCAGCTCTTCGGCGGGGGTCCAGGGCGAGCAGTACTTC; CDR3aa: CASSSSAGVQGEQYF
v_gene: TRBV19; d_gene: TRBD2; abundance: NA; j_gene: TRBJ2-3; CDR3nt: TGTGCCAGTAAGCCTAGCGGGGTAACAGATACGCAGTATTTT; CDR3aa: CASKPSGVTDTQYF
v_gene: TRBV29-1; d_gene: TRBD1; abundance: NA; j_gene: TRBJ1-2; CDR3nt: TGCAGCGTTGAAGATTTTGGACAGGGGGCGAACTATGGCTACACCTTC; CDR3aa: CSVEDFGQGANYGYTF
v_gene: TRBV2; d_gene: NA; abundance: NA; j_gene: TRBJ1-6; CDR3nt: TGTGCCAGCAGTGCCATCTCGGGCCAGGGACCCCTCCACTTT; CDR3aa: CASSAISGQGPLHF
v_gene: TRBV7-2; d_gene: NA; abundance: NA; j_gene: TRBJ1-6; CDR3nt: TGTGCCAGCGGGGGGGGATTAAATTCACCCCTCCACTTT; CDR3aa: CASGGGLNSPLHF
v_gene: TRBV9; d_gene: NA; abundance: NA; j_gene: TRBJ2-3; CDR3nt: TGTGCCAGCAGCGCAGAGATGGCAGGGGCCACAGATACGCAGTATTTT; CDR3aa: CASSAEMAGATDTQYF
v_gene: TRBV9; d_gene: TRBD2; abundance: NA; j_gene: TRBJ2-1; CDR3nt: TGTGCCAGCAGCCCCCGGACTAGCGGGGGACTGTACAATGAGCAGTTCTTC; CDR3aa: CASSPRTSGGLYNEQFF
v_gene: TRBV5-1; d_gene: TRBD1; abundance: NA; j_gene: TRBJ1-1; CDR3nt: TGCGCCAGCAGCACCGGACAGGGGAGGGCTTTCTTT; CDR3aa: CASSTGQGRAFF
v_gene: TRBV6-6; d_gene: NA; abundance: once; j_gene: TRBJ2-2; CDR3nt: TGTGCCAGCAGGGGAGGGACAGCGCACGACACCGGGGAGCTGTTTTTT; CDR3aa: CASRGGTAHDTGELFF
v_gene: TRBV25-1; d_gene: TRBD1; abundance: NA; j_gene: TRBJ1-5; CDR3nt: TGTGCCAGCAGTGAGACCAGGGGGCTGGAGCAGCCCCAGCATTTT; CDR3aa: CASSETRGLEQPQHF
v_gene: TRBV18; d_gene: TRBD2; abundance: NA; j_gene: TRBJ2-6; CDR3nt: TGTGCCAGCTCACTCCAGGGAGGGAAGGGATCTGGGGCCAACGTCCTGACTTTC; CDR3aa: CASSLQGGKGSGANVLTF
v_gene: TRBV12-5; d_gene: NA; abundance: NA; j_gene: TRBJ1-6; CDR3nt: TGTGCTAGTGGTTTGGAAAATTCACCCCTCCACTTT; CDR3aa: CASGLENSPLHF
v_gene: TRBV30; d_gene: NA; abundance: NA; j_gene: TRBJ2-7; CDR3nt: TGTGCCTGGAGTGTGGGTAGGGCCTACGAGCAGTACTTC; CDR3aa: CAWSVGRAYEQYF
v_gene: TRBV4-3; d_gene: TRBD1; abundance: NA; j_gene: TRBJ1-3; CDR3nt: TGCGCCAGCAGCCGCACCGGGACAGGGGCTGGAAACACCATATATTTT; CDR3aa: CASSRTGTGAGNTIYF
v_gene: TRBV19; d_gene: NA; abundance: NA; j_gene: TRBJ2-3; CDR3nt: TGTGCCAGTACTATCGGGGCGGATACGCAGTATTTT; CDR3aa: CASTIGADTQYF
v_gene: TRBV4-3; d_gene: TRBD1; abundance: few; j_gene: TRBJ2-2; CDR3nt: TGCGCCAGCAGCCCACAGACAGGGCACACCGGGGAGCTGTTTTTT; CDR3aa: CASSPQTGHTGELFF
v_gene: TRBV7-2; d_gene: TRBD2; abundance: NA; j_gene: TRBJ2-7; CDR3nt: TGTGCCAGCAGCCCCCCTCCTAGCGGGTCATACGAGCAGTACTTC; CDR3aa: CASSPPPSGSYEQYF
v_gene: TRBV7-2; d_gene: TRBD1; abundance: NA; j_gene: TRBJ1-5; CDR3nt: TGTGCCAGCAGTTTGGACAGGGCCAATCAGCCCCAGCATTTT; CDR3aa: CASSLDRANQPQHF
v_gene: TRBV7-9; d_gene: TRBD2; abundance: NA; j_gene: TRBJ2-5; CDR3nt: TGTGCCAGCAGCCAACCGGGACTAGCAGGGGAGACCCAGTACTTC; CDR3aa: CASSQPGLAGETQYF
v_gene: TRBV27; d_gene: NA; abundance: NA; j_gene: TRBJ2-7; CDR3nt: TGTGCCAGCAGCTTAGGACGGGGGCCTTCCTACGAGCAGTACTTC; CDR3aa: CASSLGRGPSYEQYF
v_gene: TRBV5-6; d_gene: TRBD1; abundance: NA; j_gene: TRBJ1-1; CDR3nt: TGTGCCAGCAGAACAGGGGGCGGTAGGACTGAAGCTTTCTTT; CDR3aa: CASRTGGGRTEAFF
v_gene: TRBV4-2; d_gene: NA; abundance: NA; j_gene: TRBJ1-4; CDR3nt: TGTGCCAGCAGCCAGACCCCGGGGCGGAGTAATGAAAAACTGTTTTTT; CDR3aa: CASSQTPGRSNEKLFF
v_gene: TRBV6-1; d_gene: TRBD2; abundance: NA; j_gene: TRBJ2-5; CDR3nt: TGTGCCAGCAGAGGGACTAGCGGGGGGACCCAGTACTTC; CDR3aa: CASRGTSGGTQYF
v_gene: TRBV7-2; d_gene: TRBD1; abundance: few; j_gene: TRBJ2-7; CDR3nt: TGTGCCAGCAGCCGGGACAGCTCCGAGCAGTACTTC; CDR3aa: CASSRDSSEQYF
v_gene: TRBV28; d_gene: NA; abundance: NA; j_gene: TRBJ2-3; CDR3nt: TGTGCCAGTCATTCTAGGGCAGATACGCAGTATTTT; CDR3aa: CASHSRADTQYF
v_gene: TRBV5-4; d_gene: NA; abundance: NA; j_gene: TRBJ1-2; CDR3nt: TGTGCCAGCAGCTTGGGGCCGGACTATGGCTACACCTTC; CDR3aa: CASSLGPDYGYTF
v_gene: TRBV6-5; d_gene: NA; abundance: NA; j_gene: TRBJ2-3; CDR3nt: TGTGCCAGCAGTTACTCACAGGCCGGGGATACGCAGTATTTT; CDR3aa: CASSYSQAGDTQYF
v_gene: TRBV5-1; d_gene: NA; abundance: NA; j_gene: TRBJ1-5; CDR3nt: TGCGCCAGCAGCTTAGGGCAGGGTCAGCCCCAGCATTTT; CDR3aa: CASSLGQGQPQHF
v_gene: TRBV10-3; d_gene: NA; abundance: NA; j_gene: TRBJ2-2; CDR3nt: TGTGCCATCAGTTCCCATGGAGGGGAGCTGTTTTTT; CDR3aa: CAISSHGGELFF
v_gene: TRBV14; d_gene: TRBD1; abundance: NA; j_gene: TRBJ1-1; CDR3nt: TGTGCCAGCAGCCAAGCGGGGACAGCCAACCCGATGAACACTGAAGCTTTCTTT; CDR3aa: CASSQAGTANPMNTEAFF
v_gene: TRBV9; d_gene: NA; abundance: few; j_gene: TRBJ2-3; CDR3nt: TGTGCCAGCAGCGTAGCGGAAGCGGGTACGCAGTATTTT; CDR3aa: CASSVAEAGTQYF
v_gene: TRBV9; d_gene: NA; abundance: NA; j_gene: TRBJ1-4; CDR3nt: TGTGCCAGCAGCCCGCGATGGGGGGGTTCGGAGGAAAAACTGTTTTTT; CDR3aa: CASSPRWGGSEEKLFF
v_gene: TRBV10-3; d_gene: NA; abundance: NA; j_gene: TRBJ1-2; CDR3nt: TGTGCCATCGGGGGGCAGACAGGTGGGAACACCTTC; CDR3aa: CAIGGQTGGNTF
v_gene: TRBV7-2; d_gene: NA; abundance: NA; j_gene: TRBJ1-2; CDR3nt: TGTGCCAGCAGCTTAGTTCAGGGAGCTAACTATGGCTACACCTTC; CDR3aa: CASSLVQGANYGYTF
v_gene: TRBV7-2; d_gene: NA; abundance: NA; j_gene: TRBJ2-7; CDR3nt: TGTGCCAGCAGCCTAGACTTCCCCTACGAGCAGTACTTC; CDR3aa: CASSLDFPYEQYF
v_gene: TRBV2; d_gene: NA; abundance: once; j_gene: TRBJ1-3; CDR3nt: TGTGCCAGCAGGTTGCGGGGGGCTGGCTCTGGAAACACCATATATTTT; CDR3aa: CASRLRGAGSGNTIYF
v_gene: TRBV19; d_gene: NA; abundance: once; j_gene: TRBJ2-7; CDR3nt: TGTGCCAGTGGCCCCGGGACACAAACCTACGAGCAGTACTTC; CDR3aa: CASGPGTQTYEQYF
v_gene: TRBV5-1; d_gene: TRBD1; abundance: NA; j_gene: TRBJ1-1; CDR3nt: TGCGCCAGCAGTCGCGGGACAGGCGGAACTGAAGCTTTCTTT; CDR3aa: CASSRGTGGTEAFF
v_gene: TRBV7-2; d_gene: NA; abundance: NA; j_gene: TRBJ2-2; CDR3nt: TGTGCCAGCAGCCCAGGCCATGGGGAGCTGTTTTTT; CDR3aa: CASSPGHGELFF
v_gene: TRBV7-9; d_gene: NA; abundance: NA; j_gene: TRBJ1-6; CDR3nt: TGTGCCAGCAGCGCACGAGGGCATTCGGCCCTCCACTTT; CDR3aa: CASSARGHSALHF
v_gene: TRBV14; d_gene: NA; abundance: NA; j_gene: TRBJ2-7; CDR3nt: TGTGCCAGCAGCCAGTTTGCTAGCGATTACGAGCAGTACTTC; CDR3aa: CASSQFASDYEQYF
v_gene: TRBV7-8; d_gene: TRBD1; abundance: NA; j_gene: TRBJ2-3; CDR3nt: TGTGCCAGCAGCTTAGACAGGGGGACGGATACGCAGTATTTT; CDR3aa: CASSLDRGTDTQYF
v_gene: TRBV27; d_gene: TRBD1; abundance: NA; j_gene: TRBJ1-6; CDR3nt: TGTGCCAGCAGTAACCTCTTTCGGGACAGGGGCGCGCGTTCCTATAATTCACCCCTCCACTTT; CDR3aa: CASSNLFRDRGARSYNSPLHF
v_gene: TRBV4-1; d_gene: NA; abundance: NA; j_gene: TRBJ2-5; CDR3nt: TGCGCCAGCAGCCAAGATTTTTCGGGGGCAGGGAGAGAGACCCAGTACTTC; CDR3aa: CASSQDFSGAGRETQYF
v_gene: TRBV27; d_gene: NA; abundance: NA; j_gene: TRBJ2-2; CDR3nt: TGTGCCAGCATCTCATGGGGAACCGGGGAGCTGTTTTTT; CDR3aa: CASISWGTGELFF
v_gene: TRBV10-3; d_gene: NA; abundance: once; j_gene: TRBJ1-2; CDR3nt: TGTGCCATCAGTGAGTCGGGTCTTGGCTACACCTTC; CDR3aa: CAISESGLGYTF